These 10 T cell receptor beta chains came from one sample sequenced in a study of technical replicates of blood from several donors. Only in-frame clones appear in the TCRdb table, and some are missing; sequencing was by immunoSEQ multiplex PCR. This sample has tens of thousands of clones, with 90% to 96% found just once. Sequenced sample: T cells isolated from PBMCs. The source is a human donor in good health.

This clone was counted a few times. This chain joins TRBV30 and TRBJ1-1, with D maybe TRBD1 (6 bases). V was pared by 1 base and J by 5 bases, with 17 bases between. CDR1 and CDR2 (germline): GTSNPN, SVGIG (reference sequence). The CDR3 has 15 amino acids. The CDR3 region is CAWSGYNRVWTEAFF. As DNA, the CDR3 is TGTGCCTGGAGTGGATACAACAGGGTTTGGACTGAAGCTTTCTTT.

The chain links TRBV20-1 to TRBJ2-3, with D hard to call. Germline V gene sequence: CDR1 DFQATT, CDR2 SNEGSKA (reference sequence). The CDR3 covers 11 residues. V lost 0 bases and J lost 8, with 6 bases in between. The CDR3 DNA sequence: TGCAGTGCTAGAGATCGCGGTACGCAGTATTTT. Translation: CSARDRGTQYF.

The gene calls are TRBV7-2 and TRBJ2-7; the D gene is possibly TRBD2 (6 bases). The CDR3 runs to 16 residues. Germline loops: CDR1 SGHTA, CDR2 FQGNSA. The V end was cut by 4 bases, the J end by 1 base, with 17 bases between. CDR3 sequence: CASSSLLTSASYEQYF. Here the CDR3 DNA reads TGTGCCAGCAGCTCCCTCCTGACTAGTGCTTCCTACGAGCAGTACTTC.

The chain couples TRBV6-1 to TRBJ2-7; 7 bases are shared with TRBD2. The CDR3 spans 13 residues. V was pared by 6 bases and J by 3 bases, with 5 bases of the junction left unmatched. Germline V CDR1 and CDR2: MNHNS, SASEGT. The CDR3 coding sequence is TGTGCCAGCAGGAGGCGGGAGAGCTACGAGCAGTACTTC. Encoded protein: CASRRRESYEQYF.

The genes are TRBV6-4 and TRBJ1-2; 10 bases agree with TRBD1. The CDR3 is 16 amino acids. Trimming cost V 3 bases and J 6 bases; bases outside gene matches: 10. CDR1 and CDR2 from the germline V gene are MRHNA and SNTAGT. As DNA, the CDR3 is TGTGCCAGCAGTGAAGAGTGGTTGGGACAGGGGAATGGCTACACCTTC. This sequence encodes CASSEEWLGQGNGYTF.

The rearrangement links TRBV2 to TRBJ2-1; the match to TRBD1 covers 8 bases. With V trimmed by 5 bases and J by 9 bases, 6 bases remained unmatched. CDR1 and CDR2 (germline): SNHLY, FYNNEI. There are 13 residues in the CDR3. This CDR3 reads CASSTRQGSEQFF. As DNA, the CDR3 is TGTGCCAGCAGTACTAGACAGGGGTCTGAGCAGTTCTTC.

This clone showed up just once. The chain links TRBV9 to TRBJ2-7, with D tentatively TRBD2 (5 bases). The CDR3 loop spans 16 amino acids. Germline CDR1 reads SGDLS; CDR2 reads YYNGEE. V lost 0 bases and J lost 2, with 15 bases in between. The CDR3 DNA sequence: TGTGCCAGCAGCGTAGAGGGCAGTCCCGGGGCCTACGAGCAGTACTTC. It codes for CASSVEGSPGAYEQYF.

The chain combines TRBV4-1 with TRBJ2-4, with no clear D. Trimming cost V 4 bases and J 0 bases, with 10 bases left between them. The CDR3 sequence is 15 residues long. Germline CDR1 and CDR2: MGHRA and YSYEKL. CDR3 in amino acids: CASSPLTVAKNIQYF. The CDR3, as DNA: TGCGCCAGCAGCCCACTTACAGTAGCCAAAAACATTCAGTACTTC.

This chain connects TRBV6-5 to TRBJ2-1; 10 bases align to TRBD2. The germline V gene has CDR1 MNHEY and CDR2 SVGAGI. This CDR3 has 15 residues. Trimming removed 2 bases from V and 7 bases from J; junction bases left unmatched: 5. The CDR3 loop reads CASSYMLAGANEQFF. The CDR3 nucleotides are TGTGCCAGCAGTTACATGCTAGCGGGAGCGAATGAGCAGTTCTTC.

The CDR3: CARGRRNTEAFF. The CDR3 bases are TGTGCCAGGGGGAGGAGGAACACTGAAGCTTTCTTT. V usage is TRBV21-1 and J usage is TRBJ1-1. TRBV21-1 is reported as a pseudogene. The CDR3 covers 12 residues.